This T cell receptor beta chain was obtained from a study of identical twins (dated by TCRdb to 2016 to 2018). A note on the overall study: To test whether fetal clonotypes persist, this study deep-sequenced TCR alpha and beta repertoires from monozygotic twins, from unrelated adults of various ages, and from cord blood. Replicate twin experiments were performed at different times using different library preparation protocols to rule out contamination.

This clonotype was observed a handful of times. No antigen is known for it. Per-base qualities were not stored, and no clone one base away is much larger. Including cysteine and phenylalanine, the CDR3 has 13 amino acids. Left in the record is the CDR3 DNA by itself, 39 bases read in frame from the first base. CDR1 and CDR2, looked up from the germline V gene, are SGHTA and FQGTGA. A distance of 15 bases separates the germline ends of V and J, which lose 8 bases and 5 bases respectively. General study outcomes and caveats: Out-of-frame TCR alpha sharing in monozygotic twins was systematically underestimated by recombination models, whereas sharing between unrelated individuals was in agreement with the recombination models. Compared with coincidental sharing between unrelated individuals, out-of-frame TCR alpha sequences shared between twins showed an excess of sequences with low generation probability. Abundant cord blood beta clonotypes had fewer insertions, young adult naive repertoires showed a similar but weaker trend, and memory repertoires showed no such trend. Zero-insertion analyses could be partly confounded by invariant T cells such as MAIT and iNKT, although diverse VJ usage argued against such confounding for most clonotypes. Because the same donors could not be followed over many years, conclusions were based on cross-sectional statistical analysis. The excess sharing between twins in beta out-of-frame sequences was weaker because fewer shared sequences reduced the signal-to-noise ratio.

Library preparation employed 5' RACE. Reads for this sample came from an Illumina HiSeq 2000. A universal primer binding site was introduced by template switching, and a unique molecular identifier was present in the final cDNA, enabling accurate counting of TCR cDNA molecules. Specific primers in the conserved constant-segment region were used to synthesize first-strand cDNA for TCR alpha and beta chains. To control for contamination, every cDNA library carried two barcodes: a SMART-Mk sample barcode plus Illumina barcodes. TruSeq adapter sequences and Illumina sample barcodes were added in two successive PCR steps. TCR alpha and beta cDNA libraries were sequenced on the Illumina HiSeq platform with custom primers. As for the original processing: MiGEC processed the raw reads to extract unique molecular identifiers, while MiXCR was used to determine the CDR3 positions. For each individual, recombination models were inferred using an EM algorithm with the repgenHMM and IGoR tools. Shared clonotype analysis was performed with the tcR package in R, normalizing sharing by the product of cloneset sizes. Out-of-frame nonproductive sequences were analyzed to study raw recombination free of thymic and clonal selection effects. TCRdb trimmed the raw reads at Q25, called clones with MiXCR and kept productive beta chains. Rows with a matching CDR3 protein are joined into one entry that keeps the most common DNA and genes. The V and J calls were not made by the authors but by TCRdb's processing. The sample table lists some 460,000 distinct CDR3 sequences, more than 13% of them with a count of one. Clones ranked in the top ten supply approximately 0.52% of the sample.

Every donor was a healthy Caucasian. The twin cohort consisted of three pairs of female monozygotic twins, all aged roughly 18 to 30 years. Positive isolation kits from Invitrogen were used to isolate CD4+ and CD8+ T cell populations. These data were likewise used in another study, on yellow fever vaccine responses in identical twins. Per that second paper: The T cell response to vaccination in identical twins was reported by the authors to appear partly convergent and partly personalized. In the study, vaccine-responding T cell clones were precisely tracked in identical twins.

Specimen: CD4+ T cells sorted from blood. This sequence uses TRBV7-3 and TRBJ2-5, with the D gene call left open. The clonotype originates from a woman aged 18-29 years in good health. The CDR3 reads as follows: CASSDGTRETQYF. The DNA reads as follows: TGTGCCAGCTCTGACGGCACCCGTGAGACCCAGTACTTC.